This T cell receptor (beta chain) was identified in a study of radiation and T cells in renal cell carcinoma. Study-level findings and limits: Without pretreatment biopsies, baseline tumor clonotype presence was undetermined. From baseline, blood top tumor clonotypes peaked at 2 weeks post-radiation.

About this clone itself: Its antigen remains unknown.

The CDR3 runs 15 residues. Germline V CDR1 and CDR2: MGHDK, SYGVNS. V trimming: 6 bases; J trimming: 2 bases; junction bases outside the gene matches: 3. Time point defined: blood 4 weeks post-SBRT, at nephrectomy. Treatment indicated: 15 Gy SBRT to primary tumor, nephrectomy 4 weeks later. Nephrectomy followed 15 Gy stereotactic body radiation by 4 weeks. Radiation-treated patients gave blood at baseline, week 2 and week 4. TCRdb keeps only in-frame clones here, not all; method: immunoSEQ multiplex PCR. The table includes around 77,000 clones, around four fifths detected once. The chain joins TRBV25-1 to TRBJ2-5, with 13 bases identical to TRBD2. Specimen: blood, collected from a patient whose treatment included radiotherapy and nephrectomy. The clonotype was recovered from a woman aged 60-75 years with renal cell carcinoma. CDR3 sequence (DNA): TGTGCCAGCAGCTTGACTAGCGGGAGGCAAGAGACCCAGTACTTC. Translation gives CASSLTSGRQETQYF. Complete variable domain (other parts from reference TRBV25-1 and TRBJ2-5): EADIYQTPRYLVIGTGKKITLECSQTMGHDKMYWYQQDPGMELHLIHYSYGVNSTEKGDLSSESTVSRIRTEHFPLTLESARPSHTSQYLCASSLTSGRQETQYFGPGTRLLVL.